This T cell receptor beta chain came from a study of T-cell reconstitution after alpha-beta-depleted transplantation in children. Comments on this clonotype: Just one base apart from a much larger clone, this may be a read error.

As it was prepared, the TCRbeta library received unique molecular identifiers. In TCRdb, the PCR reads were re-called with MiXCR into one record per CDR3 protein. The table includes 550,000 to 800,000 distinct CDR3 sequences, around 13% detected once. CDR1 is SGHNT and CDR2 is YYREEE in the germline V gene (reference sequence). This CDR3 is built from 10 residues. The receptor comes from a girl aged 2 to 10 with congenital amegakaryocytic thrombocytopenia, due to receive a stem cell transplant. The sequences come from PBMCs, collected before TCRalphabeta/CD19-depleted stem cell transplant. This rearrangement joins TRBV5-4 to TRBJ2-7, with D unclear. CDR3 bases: TGTGCCAGTGTACGATACGAGCAGAACTTC. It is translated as CASVRYEQNF. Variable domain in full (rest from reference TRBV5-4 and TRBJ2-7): ETGVTQSPTHLIKTRGQQVTLRCSSQSGHNTVSWYQQALGQGPQFIFQYYREEENGRGNFPPRFSGLQFPNYSSELNVNALELDDSALYLCASVRYEQNFGPGTRLTVT.